Below, 22 T cell receptor beta chains from the same sample are listed, as sequenced in a study of T cell changes during pregnancy in multiple sclerosis. Method: immunoSEQ multiplex PCR; TCRdb's copy keeps in-frame clones and lacks some. The sample contains about 70,000 clones, around nine tenths of which appear only once. The sample consisted of peripheral blood, taken in the second trimester of pregnancy. The receptors shown here come from a female donor in good health, enrolled as a control in a pregnancy study.

The chain couples TRBV18 to TRBJ2-2, with 7 bases aligning to TRBD1. Germline V CDR1 and CDR2: KGHSH, LQKENI. V gave up 3 bases and J gave up 2 bases; unmatched junction bases: 6. The CDR3 contains 16 residues. The CDR3 DNA is TGTGCCAGCTCACCGAGAGGACAGGATAACACCGGGGAGCTGTTTTTT. Its protein is CASSPRGQDNTGELFF.

This chain uses TRBV5-1 with TRBJ2-6; D not resolved. CDR1 is SGHRS and CDR2 is YFSETQ in the germline V gene. This CDR3 region has 16 residues. V was clipped by 4 bases and J by 0 bases, with 11 bases between them. In nucleotides, the CDR3 is TGCGCCAGCAGCCTTGTACCCGGCTCTGGGGCCAACGTCCTGACTTTC. It codes for CASSLVPGSGANVLTF.

The gene calls are TRBV4-3 and TRBJ2-2; TRBD2 aligns across 7 bases. This CDR3 has 16 residues. The germline CDR1 and CDR2 sequences are LGHNA and YSLEER. Trimming took 2 bases from V and 0 from J; bases not matched to a gene: 3. For the CDR3, the DNA is TGCGCCAGCAGCCAATCCGGGACTACGAACACCGGGGAGCTGTTTTTT. Translating gives CASSQSGTTNTGELFF.

J is TRBJ2-5 and V is TRBV29-1; D is perhaps TRBD1 (7 bases). Germline V gene sequence: CDR1 SQVTM, CDR2 ANQGSEA. This CDR3 is built from 15 residues. The germline V and J ends were trimmed by 4 bases and 4 bases, with 19 bases remaining between them. For the CDR3, the DNA is TGCAGCGTTGGAAACTCGGGGGCAGGGGGAGAGACCCAGTACTTC. Its protein product is CSVGNSGAGGETQYF.

The rearrangement joins TRBV7-2 to TRBJ1-6; possible D gene TRBD1, 6 bases. There are 17 residues in the CDR3. V lost 1 base to trimming and J lost 0 bases, with 10 bases between them. Germline CDR1 is SGHTA and CDR2 is FQGNSA. In DNA, the CDR3 is TGTGCCAGCAGCTTAGGCGGGGGCAGCTCCTATAATTCACCCCTCCACTTT. This translates into CASSLGGGSSYNSPLHF. Looking up the rest from reference TRBV7-2 and TRBJ1-6 gives the full variable domain: GAGVSQSPSNKVTEKGKDVELRCDPISGHTALYWYRQSLGQGLEFLIYFQGNSAPDKSGLPSDRFSAERTGGSVSTLTIQRTQQEDSAVYLCASSLGGGSSYNSPLHFGNGTRLTVT.

CDR3 bases: TGTGCCAGCAGCCCGGGACAGGGGACTTACTATGGCTACACCTTC. Translated, it gives CASSPGQGTYYGYTF. The rearrangement joins TRBV5-6 to TRBJ1-2, with 10 bases identical to TRBD1. The CDR3 is made up of 15 amino acids. Germline V gene lookup returns CDR1 SGHDT and CDR2 YYEEEE. Trimming removed 4 bases from V and 3 bases from J; junction bases left unmatched: 6.

The chain carries TRBV19 and TRBJ1-2, with no clear D. The V gene's germline CDR1 is LNHDA and CDR2 SQIVND (reference sequence). The CDR3 length is 12 residues. The V gene lost 8 bases and the J gene lost 8 bases, with 15 bases spanning the gap. CDR3: CASLAQARGYTF. In DNA form, the CDR3 reads TGTGCCAGTCTGGCCCAGGCCCGGGGCTACACCTTC.

The rearrangement links TRBV29-1 to TRBJ1-2; 9 bases align to TRBD1. V lost 0 bases and J lost 8; bases outside the gene matches: 7. Looked up from germline, CDR1 is SQVTM and CDR2 is ANQGSEA. This CDR3 comprises 14 residues. The CDR3 DNA is TGCAGCGTTGAAGACCCGGGACAGGGAGGCGGCTACACCTTC. Its protein product is CSVEDPGQGGGYTF.

CDR3 residues: CASSPRDQPQHF. CDR3 nucleotides: TGTGCCAGCAGCCCCCGCGATCAGCCCCAGCATTTT. The chain employs TRBV7-3 and TRBJ1-5, with D unresolved. V lost 5 bases, J lost 5 bases, and 7 bases lay in between. The CDR3 contains 12 residues. Germline CDR1 is SGHTA and CDR2 is FQGTGA. Full variable domain (remainder filled in from reference TRBV7-3 and TRBJ1-5): GAGVSQTPSNKVTEKGKYVELRCDPISGHTALYWYRQSLGQGPEFLIYFQGTGAADDSGLPNDRFFAVRPEGSVSTLKIQRTERGDSAVYLCASSPRDQPQHFGDGTRLSIL.

This clone was counted a single time. This rearrangement joins TRBV20-1 to TRBJ1-4; D is undetermined. Germline lookup yields CDR1 DFQATT and CDR2 SNEGSKA (reference sequence). CDR3 length: 10 residues. Deletions cut 3 bases from V and 8 bases from J, with 4 bases between. In nucleotides, the CDR3 is TGCAGTGCTAGTCTGGAAAAACTGTTTTTT. Translation gives CSASLEKLFF.

The rearrangement links TRBV12-5 to TRBJ2-2; D remains ambiguous. Trimming shortened V by 4 bases and J by 6 bases, and 3 bases separated the two germline ends. Germline CDR1 is LGHNT and CDR2 is FRNRAP. The CDR3 length is 11 residues. This CDR3 is CASGSSGELFF. The CDR3 DNA sequence: TGTGCTAGTGGTTCCTCCGGGGAGCTGTTTTTT.

The chain uses TRBV7-3 and TRBJ1-2; the D gene is possibly TRBD1 (5 bases). V lost 1 base and J lost 5, with 17 bases in between. The CDR3 runs 16 residues. Germline CDR1 is SGHTA and CDR2 is FQGTGA. The CDR3, as DNA: TGTGCCAGCAGCTTAATCGGTGGGCAGGGAAATTATGGCTACACCTTC. Amino acid sequence: CASSLIGGQGNYGYTF.

The rearrangement joins TRBV27 to TRBJ2-2, with 11 nucleotides matching TRBD2. The CDR3 consists of 17 residues. Trimming cost V 5 bases and J 5 bases; bases outside gene matches: 10. Per the germline V gene, CDR1 is MNHEY and CDR2 is SMNVEV (reference sequence). CDR3 in amino acids: CASSLLAGGLGTGELFF. Here the CDR3 DNA reads TGTGCCAGCAGTCTTTTAGCGGGGGGGCTGGGAACCGGGGAGCTGTTTTTT.

The CDR3 DNA reads as TGTGCCAGCACCCAGAAGCGGGGCTCCTACAATGAGCAGTTCTTC. This encodes CASTQKRGSYNEQFF. V usage is TRBV25-1 and J usage is TRBJ2-1; the match to TRBD2 covers 7 bases. After removal of 7 bases from V and 0 bases from J, the junction contained 6 bases not matched to a gene. Germline CDR1 is MGHDK and CDR2 is SYGVNS. The CDR3 length is 15 residues. The whole variable domain, filled in from reference TRBV25-1 and TRBJ2-1, reads EADIYQTPRYLVIGTGKKITLECSQTMGHDKMYWYQQDPGMELHLIHYSYGVNSTEKGDLSSESTVSRIRTEHFPLTLESARPSHTSQYLCASTQKRGSYNEQFFGPGTRLTVL.

As DNA, the CDR3 is TGTGCCAGCAGTGACAGGGGGTTCGCAGATACGCAGTATTTT. Its protein product is CASSDRGFADTQYF. V gene TRBV6-4 combines with J gene TRBJ2-3; TRBD1 might be the D (6 bases). Trimming removed 2 bases at V and 4 bases at J, with 10 bases between. The CDR3 contains 14 residues. Germline V lookup: CDR1 MRHNA, CDR2 SNTAGT.

The J gene is TRBJ1-5, the V gene TRBV27; 9 nucleotides match TRBD1. With 5 bases clipped from V and 3 bases from J, the junction kept 5 bases outside the gene matches. The CDR3 runs to 15 residues. Per germline, CDR1 MNHEY and CDR2 SMNVEV (reference sequence). The CDR3 reads CASSDRGGLNQPQHF. CDR3 DNA sequence: TGTGCCAGCAGTGACAGGGGGGGCCTCAATCAGCCCCAGCATTTT.

The J gene is TRBJ2-7, the V gene TRBV5-1; TRBD1 agrees at 11 bases. CDR1 and CDR2 (germline): SGHRS, YFSETQ. After removal of 4 bases from V and 4 bases from J, the junction contained 10 bases not matched to a gene. The CDR3 totals 16 residues. Here the CDR3 reads CASSPGPGQGAYEQYF. CDR3 nucleotides: TGCGCCAGCAGCCCTGGCCCCGGACAGGGGGCTTACGAGCAGTACTTC.

The chain couples TRBV6-6 to TRBJ1-3; TRBD1 agrees at 7 bases. Trimming at V came to 5 bases and at J to 0 bases, leaving 1 base not matched to a gene. The length of the CDR3 is 14 residues. From germline, CDR1 is MNHNY and CDR2 SVGAGI (reference sequence). The CDR3, as DNA: TGTGCCAGCAGTCGACAGGGCTCTGGAAACACCATATATTTT. Its translation: CASSRQGSGNTIYF.

The genes are TRBV5-1 and TRBJ2-5, with TRBD2 matching 8 bases. The CDR3 spans 15 residues. The ends lost 6 bases at V and 5 bases at J; junction bases unmatched: 12. CDR1 and CDR2 (germline): SGHRS, YFSETQ. CDR3 region: CASTPGGAQGETQYF. CDR3 in DNA: TGCGCCAGCACTCCGGGGGGGGCCCAAGGGGAGACCCAGTACTTC.

CDR3 sequence: CASSSPGETEQFF. CDR3 DNA sequence: TGTGCCAGCAGCTCCCCGGGGGAGACTGAGCAGTTCTTC. The chain carries TRBV7-3 and TRBJ2-1, with TRBD2 as a possible D gene (6 bases). CDR3 length equals 13 residues. Germline loops: CDR1 SGHTA, CDR2 FQGTGA. V lost 4 bases and J 9 bases, leaving 13 bases between the germline ends. The complete variable domain, with remaining parts taken from reference TRBV7-3 and TRBJ2-1, reads GAGVSQTPSNKVTEKGKYVELRCDPISGHTALYWYRQSLGQGPEFLIYFQGTGAADDSGLPNDRFFAVRPEGSVSTLKIQRTERGDSAVYLCASSSPGETEQFFGPGTRLTVL.

This chain's CDR3 is CASSQGQGYGYTF. The CDR3 nucleotides are TGTGCCAGCAGTCAAGGACAGGGCTATGGCTACACCTTC. This chain joins TRBV6-4 and TRBJ1-2; TRBD1 aligns across 8 bases. Unmatched junction bases numbered 3, after V lost 5 bases and J lost 4 bases. Germline CDR1 MRHNA, CDR2 SNTAGT. The CDR3 contains 13 residues.

This clone came up once. The genes are TRBV28 and TRBJ1-4; D is ambiguous. With 4 bases removed from V and 16 bases from J, the gap between germline ends came to 25 bases. Germline V CDR1 and CDR2: MDHEN, SYDVKM. The CDR3 spans 15 residues. CDR3 sequence: CASSSLFGIGGVKFF. The CDR3 nucleotides are TGTGCCAGCAGTTCCTTGTTCGGTATTGGCGGGGTTAAGTTTTTT.